This T cell receptor (beta chain) was identified during a study of blood T cells in healthy people across ages. This clonotype was counted at least ten times. The antigen is undetermined. Findings and caveats of the study: In these data, TCR beta diversity tracked strongly with naive T cell percentage. There were more naive CD4+ cells and higher diversity in long-lived donors than in aged donors.

V shed 1 base and J 2 bases; nucleotides not matched to a gene: 5. Germline V gives CDR1 GTSNPN, CDR2 SVGIG (reference sequence). The CDR3 length is 14 residues. Sample-barcoded 5' priming and a J-beta primer mix drove a second PCR of roughly 7 to 11 cycles. Researchers report that a template-switch adaptor with 12 random nucleotides tagged each cDNA molecule. From the 5' RACE reads, TCRdb called clonotypes with MiXCR, one entry per CDR3 protein. The table has around 600,000 distinct CDR3 sequences, around 48% seen once. This chain uses TRBV30 with TRBJ2-7, with TRBD1 matching 7 bases. The sequencing sample was made of blood. This TCR was sampled from a man older than 75 in good health. CDR3 protein: CAWSAGTDTYEQYF. CDR3 bases: TGTGCCTGGAGTGCTGGGACAGACACCTACGAGCAGTACTTC. Variable domain in full (rest from reference TRBV30 and TRBJ2-7): SQTIHQWPATLVQPVGSPLSLECTVEGTSNPNLYWYRQAAGRGLQLLFYSVGIGQISSEVPQNLSASRPQDRQFILSSKKLLLSDSGFYLCAWSAGTDTYEQYFGPGTRLTVT.